The present T cell receptor beta chain was sequenced within a study of metastatic and nonmetastatic thyroid tumors (dated by TCRdb to about 2020). Background for the entire study: Repertoires from peripheral blood and from tumor or nodule tissue samples of malignant and benign thyroid patients were compared. What the study reported, not specific to this receptor: TCR beta diversity was reported as significantly higher in malignant tumors than in benign nodules, in both blood and tumor samples.

Worth noting for this clone: Its antigen is currently not known. Base qualities are not recorded, but no much larger clone differs from it by a single base.

The V end gives up 6 bases and the J end 8 bases, leaving 6 bases in the junction not matched to a gene. The CDR1 and CDR2 encoded by the germline V gene are SNHLY and FYNNEI. From the cysteine through the phenylalanine, the CDR3 covers 12 amino acids. The read is trimmed to its CDR3 DNA, 36 bases read in frame from base 1. No treatment had been received by any patient before thyroid surgery. Using T-cell receptor beta sequencing, the study looked back at clinical samples from patients collected from about 2011 to 2018. Library preparation used PCR. Sequenced on an Illumina HiSeq 4000. High-throughput sequencing was used to profile the TCR beta-chain CDR3 region of each patient. The paper's processing steps were these. The researchers built a classifier to tell apart papillary thyroid cancer patients with distant metastasis, based on CDR3 differences among clinicopathological groups. The Shannon index was used to measure repertoire diversity, and the Morisita-Horn index was used to measure how similar tumor and blood repertoires were. TCRdb trimmed public reads at Q25 via fastp, called clones via MiXCR and kept in-frame beta chains. TCRdb's processing, not the authors' own work, is the source of the V and J calls. The sample contains 11,000 or so clones, 26% of them found a single time. The ten largest account for approximately 9.8% of the sample.

The sequenced sample consisted of tumor tissue. The sequence was obtained from a female donor with papillary thyroid cancer or a benign thyroid nodule (not recorded which). Some clones in this sample may be carry-over from other donors' samples. The V gene is TRBV2 and the J gene is TRBJ1-2; 7 nucleotides in the junction match TRBD1. The DNA sequence follows: TGTGCCAGCAGAACCGACAGGGCGGGCTACACCTTC. Its protein is CASRTDRAGYTF. The variable domain in full, with residues beyond the CDR3 obtained from the reference TRBV2 and TRBJ1-2 genes, is EPEVTQTPSHQVTQMGQEVILRCVPISNHLYFYWYRQILGQKVEFLVSFYNNEISEKSEIFDDQFSVERPDGSNFTLKIRSTKLEDSAMYFCASRTDRAGYTFGSGTRLTVV.